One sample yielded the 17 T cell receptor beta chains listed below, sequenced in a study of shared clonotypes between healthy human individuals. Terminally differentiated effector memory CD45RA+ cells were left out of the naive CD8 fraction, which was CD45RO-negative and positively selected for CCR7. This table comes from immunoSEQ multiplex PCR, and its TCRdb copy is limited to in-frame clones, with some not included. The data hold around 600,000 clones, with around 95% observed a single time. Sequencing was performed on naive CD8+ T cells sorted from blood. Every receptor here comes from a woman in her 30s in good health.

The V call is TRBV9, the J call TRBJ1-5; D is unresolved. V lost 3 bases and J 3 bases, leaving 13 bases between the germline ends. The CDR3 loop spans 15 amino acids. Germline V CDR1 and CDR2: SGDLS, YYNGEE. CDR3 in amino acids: CASSAFGEDNQPQHF. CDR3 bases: TGTGCCAGCAGCGCCTTTGGGGAGGACAATCAGCCCCAGCATTTT.

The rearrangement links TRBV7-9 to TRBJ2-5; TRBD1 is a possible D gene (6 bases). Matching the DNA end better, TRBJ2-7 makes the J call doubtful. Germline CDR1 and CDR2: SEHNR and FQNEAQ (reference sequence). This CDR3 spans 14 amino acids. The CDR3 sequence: CASSLDRSSYEQYF. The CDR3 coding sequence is TGTGCCAGCAGCCTGGACAGAAGCTCCTACGAGCAGTACTTC.

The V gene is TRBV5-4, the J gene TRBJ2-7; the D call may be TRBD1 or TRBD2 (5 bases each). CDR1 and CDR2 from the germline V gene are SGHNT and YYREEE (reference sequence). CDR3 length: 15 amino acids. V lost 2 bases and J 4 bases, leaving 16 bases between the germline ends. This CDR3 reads CASSFGGTTDYEQYF. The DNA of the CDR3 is TGTGCCAGCAGCTTTGGTGGGACCACTGATTACGAGCAGTACTTC.

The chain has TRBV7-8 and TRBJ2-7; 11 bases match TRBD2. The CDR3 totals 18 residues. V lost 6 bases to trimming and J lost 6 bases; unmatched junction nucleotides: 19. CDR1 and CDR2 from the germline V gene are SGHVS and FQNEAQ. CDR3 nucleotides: TGTGCCAGCAGGGGCCGGGACAGGGTACTAGCGGGAGTAGGCGAGCAGTACTTC. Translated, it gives CASRGRDRVLAGVGEQYF. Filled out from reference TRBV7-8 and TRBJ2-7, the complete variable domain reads GAGVSQSPRYKVAKRGQDVALRCDPISGHVSLFWYQQALGQGPEFLTYFQNEAQLDKSGLPSDRFFAERPEGSVSTLKIQRTQQEDSAVYLCASRGRDRVLAGVGEQYFGPGTRLTVT.

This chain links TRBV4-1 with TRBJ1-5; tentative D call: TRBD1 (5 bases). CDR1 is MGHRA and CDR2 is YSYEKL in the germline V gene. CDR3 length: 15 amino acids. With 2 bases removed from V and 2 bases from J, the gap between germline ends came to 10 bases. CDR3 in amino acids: CASSQNQGGNQPQHF. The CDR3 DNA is TGCGCCAGCAGCCAAAACCAGGGCGGCAATCAGCCCCAGCATTTT.

The CDR3 nucleotides read TGTGCCAGCAGCGCCGGCCAGGGGTTTATTTACGAGCAGTACTTC. It codes for CASSAGQGFIYEQYF. V gene TRBV6-1 combines with J gene TRBJ2-7; tentatively, D is TRBD1 (6 bases). Trimming removed 6 bases at V and 4 bases at J, with 19 bases between. This CDR3 region has 15 residues. Germline V gene lookup returns CDR1 MNHNS and CDR2 SASEGT.

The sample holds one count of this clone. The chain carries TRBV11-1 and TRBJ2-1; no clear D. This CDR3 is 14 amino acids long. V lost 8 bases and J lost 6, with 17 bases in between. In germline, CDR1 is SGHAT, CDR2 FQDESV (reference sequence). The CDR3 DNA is TGTGCCAGCGGCGGTACGGCGGTACCCAATGAGCAGTTCTTC. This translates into CASGGTAVPNEQFF. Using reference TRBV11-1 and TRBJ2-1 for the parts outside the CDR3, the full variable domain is EAEVAQSPRYKITEKSQAVAFWCDPISGHATLYWYRQILGQGPELLVQFQDESVVDDSQLPKDRFSAERLKGVDSTLKIQPAELGDSAMYLCASGGTAVPNEQFFGPGTRLTVL.

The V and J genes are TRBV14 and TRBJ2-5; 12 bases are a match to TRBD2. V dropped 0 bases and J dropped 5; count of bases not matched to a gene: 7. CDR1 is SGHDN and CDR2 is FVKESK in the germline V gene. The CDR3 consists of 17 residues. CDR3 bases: TGTGCCAGCAGCCAAGACAGGACTAGCGGGATTATGGAGACCCAGTACTTC. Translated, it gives CASSQDRTSGIMETQYF. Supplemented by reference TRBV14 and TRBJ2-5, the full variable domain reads EAGVTQFPSHSVIEKGQTVTLRCDPISGHDNLYWYRRVMGKEIKFLLHFVKESKQDESGMPNNRFLAERTGGTYSTLKVQPAELEDSGVYFCASSQDRTSGIMETQYFGPGTRLLVL.

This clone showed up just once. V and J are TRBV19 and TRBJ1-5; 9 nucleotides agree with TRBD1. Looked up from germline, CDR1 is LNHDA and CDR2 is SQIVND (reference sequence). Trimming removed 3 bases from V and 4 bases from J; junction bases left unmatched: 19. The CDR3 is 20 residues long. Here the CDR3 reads CASSISPGQGVKYVNQPQHF. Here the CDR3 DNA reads TGTGCCAGTAGTATCTCTCCGGGACAGGGAGTTAAATACGTAAATCAGCCCCAGCATTTT.

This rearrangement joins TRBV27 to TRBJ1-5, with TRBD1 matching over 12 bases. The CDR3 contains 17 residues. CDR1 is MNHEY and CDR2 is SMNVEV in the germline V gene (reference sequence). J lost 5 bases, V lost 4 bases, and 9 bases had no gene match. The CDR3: CASSSTGTGGEYQPQHF. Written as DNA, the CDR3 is TGTGCCAGCAGTTCAACCGGGACAGGGGGCGAGTATCAGCCCCAGCATTTT.

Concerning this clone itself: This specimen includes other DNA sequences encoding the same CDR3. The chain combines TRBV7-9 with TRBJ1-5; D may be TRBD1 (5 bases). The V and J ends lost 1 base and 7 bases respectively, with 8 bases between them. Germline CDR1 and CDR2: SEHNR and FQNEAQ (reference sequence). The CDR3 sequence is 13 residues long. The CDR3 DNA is TGTGCCAGCAGCTTAGGGGGCGGGCAGCCCCAGCATTTT. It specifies CASSLGGGQPQHF.

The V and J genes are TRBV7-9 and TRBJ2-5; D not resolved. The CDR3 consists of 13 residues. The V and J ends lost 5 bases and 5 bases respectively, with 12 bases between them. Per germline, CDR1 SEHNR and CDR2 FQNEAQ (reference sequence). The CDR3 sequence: CASSPSLRETQYF. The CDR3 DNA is TGTGCCAGCAGCCCCAGTCTCCGGGAGACCCAGTACTTC.

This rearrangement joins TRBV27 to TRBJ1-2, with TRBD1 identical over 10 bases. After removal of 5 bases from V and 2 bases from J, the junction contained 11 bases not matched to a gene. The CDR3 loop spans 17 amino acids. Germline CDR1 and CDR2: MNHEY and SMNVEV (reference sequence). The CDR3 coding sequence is TGTGCCAGCAGTCCTCTGGACAGGGGGGAGATCAACTATGGCTACACCTTC. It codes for CASSPLDRGEINYGYTF.

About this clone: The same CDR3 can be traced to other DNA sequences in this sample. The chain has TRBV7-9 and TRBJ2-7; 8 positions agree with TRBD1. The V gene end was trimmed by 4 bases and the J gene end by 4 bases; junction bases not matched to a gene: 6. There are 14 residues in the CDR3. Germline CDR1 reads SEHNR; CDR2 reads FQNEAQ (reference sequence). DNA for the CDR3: TGTGCCAGCAGCTCAACAGGGGGATCGTACGAGCAGTACTTC. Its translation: CASSSTGGSYEQYF. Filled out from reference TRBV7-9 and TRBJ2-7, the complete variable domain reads DTGVSQNPRHKITKRGQNVTFRCDPISEHNRLYWYRQTLGQGPEFLTYFQNEAQLEKSRLLSDRFSAERPKGSFSTLEIQRTEQGDSAMYLCASSSTGGSYEQYFGPGTRLTVT.

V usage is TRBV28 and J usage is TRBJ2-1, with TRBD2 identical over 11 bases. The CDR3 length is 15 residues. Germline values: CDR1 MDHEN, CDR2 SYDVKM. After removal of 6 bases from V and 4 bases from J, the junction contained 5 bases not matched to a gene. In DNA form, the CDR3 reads TGTGCCAGCAGACAACTAGCGGGAGAGTACAATGAGCAGTTCTTC. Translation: CASRQLAGEYNEQFF.

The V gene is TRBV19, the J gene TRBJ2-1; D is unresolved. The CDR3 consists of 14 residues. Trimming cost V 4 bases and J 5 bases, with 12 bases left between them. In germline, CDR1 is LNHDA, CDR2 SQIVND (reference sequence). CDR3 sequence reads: CASSSLVQNNEQFF. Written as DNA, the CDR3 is TGTGCCAGTAGTAGCCTAGTACAAAACAATGAGCAGTTCTTC.

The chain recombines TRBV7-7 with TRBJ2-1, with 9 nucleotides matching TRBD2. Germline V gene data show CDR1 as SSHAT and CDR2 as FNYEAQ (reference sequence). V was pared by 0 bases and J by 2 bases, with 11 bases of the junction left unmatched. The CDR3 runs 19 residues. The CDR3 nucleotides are TGTGCCAGCAGCTTAGCCCCGGGACTAGCTTCTCTCCCCTACAATGAGCAGTTCTTC. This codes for CASSLAPGLASLPYNEQFF.